The entry below describes one TCR beta chain. What it binds is not known. This sample is drawn from a study of CD8 T cell repertoires and HIV-1 epitope variants. Study summary: Controls were a CMV, EBV and flu peptide pool, Ebola AY9 negative control, and no-peptide well. An uncultured baseline aliquot held 1M T cells. Regarding the study as a whole: Most of the nine antigen-specific clonotypes appeared cross-reactive to autologous or escape variants. Beta chains alone show antigen proliferation, not cytokine profile or function.

The CDR3 loop spans 14 amino acids. Germline V gene data show CDR1 as LNHDA and CDR2 as SQIVND (reference sequence). The junction had 7 bases not matched to a gene; V was cut back by 9 bases and J by 5 bases. Only in-frame clones appear in the TCRdb table, and some are missing; sequencing was by immunoSEQ multiplex PCR. Of a few thousand clones in the sample, approximately 67% were seen once. The receptor was derived from a male donor with HIV. The chain recombines TRBV19 with TRBJ1-5; TRBD1 matches at 10 bases. Sequenced: cultured CD8+ T cells derived from PBMCs. The CDR3 loop is CASRGTGEHQPQHF. CDR3 in DNA: TGTGCCAGCAGGGGGACAGGGGAGCATCAGCCCCAGCATTTT.